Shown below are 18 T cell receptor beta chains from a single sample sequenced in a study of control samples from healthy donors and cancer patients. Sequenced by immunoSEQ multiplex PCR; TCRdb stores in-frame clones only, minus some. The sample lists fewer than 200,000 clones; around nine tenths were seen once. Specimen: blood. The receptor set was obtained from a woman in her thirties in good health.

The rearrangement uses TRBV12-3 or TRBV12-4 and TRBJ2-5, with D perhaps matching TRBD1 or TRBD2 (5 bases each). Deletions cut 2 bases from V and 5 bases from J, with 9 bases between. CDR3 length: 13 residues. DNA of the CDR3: TGTGCCAGCAGTTTAAGAGGGACGGAGACCCAGTACTTC. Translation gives CASSLRGTETQYF.

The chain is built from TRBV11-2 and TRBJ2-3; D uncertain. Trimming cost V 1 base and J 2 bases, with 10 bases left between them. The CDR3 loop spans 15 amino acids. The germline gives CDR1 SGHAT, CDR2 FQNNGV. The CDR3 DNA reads TGTGCCAGCAGCTTAGGGCGCGGCCTCACAGATACGCAGTATTTT. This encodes CASSLGRGLTDTQYF. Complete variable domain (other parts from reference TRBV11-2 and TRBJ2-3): EAGVAQSPRYKIIEKRQSVAFWCNPISGHATLYWYQQILGQGPKLLIQFQNNGVVDDSQLPKDRFSAERLKGVDSTLKIQPAKLEDSAVYLCASSLGRGLTDTQYFGPGTRLTVL.

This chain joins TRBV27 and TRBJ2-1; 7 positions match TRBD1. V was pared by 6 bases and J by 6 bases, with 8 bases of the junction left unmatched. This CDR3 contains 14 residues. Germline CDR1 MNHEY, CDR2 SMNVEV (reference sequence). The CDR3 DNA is TGTGCCAGCAGCGGGACAGCGTATTTCAATGAGCAGTTCTTC. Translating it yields CASSGTAYFNEQFF.

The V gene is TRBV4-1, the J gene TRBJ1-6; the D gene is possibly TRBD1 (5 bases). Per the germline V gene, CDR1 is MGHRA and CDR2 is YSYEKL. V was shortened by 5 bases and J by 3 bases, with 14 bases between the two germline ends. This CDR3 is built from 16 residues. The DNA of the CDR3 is TGCGCCAGCAGCTTGGACACTGCTAGCTATAATTCACCCCTCCACTTT. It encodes CASSLDTASYNSPLHF.

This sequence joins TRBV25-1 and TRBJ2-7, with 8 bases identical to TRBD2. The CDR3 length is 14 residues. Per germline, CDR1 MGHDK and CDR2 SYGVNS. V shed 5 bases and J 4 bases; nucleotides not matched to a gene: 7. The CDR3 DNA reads TGTGCCAGCAGTATGGGACTAGTGGGGTACGAGCAGTACTTC. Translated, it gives CASSMGLVGYEQYF.

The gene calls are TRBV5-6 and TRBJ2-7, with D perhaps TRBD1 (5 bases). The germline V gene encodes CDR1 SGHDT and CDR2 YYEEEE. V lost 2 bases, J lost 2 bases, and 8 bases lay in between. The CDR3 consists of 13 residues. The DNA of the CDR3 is TGTGCCAGCAGCTTATGGGGCGCCTACGAGCAGTACGTC. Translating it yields CASSLWGAYEQYV.

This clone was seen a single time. CDR3 DNA: TGTGCCAGTAGTATGGGACACGGGAAAGAGACCCAGTACTTC. Translation gives CASSMGHGKETQYF. This chain joins TRBV19 and TRBJ2-5; weak D call: TRBD1 (6 bases). In germline, CDR1 is LNHDA, CDR2 SQIVND (reference sequence). The V and J ends lost 3 bases and 3 bases respectively, with 11 bases between them. This CDR3 is 14 amino acids long.

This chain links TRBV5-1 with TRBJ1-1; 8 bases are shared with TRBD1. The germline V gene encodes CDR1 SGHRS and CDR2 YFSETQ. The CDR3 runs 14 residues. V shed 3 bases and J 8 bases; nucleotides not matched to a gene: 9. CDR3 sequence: CASSSTVRDREAFF. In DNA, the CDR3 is TGCGCCAGCAGCTCAACAGTCCGGGACAGGGAAGCTTTCTTT.

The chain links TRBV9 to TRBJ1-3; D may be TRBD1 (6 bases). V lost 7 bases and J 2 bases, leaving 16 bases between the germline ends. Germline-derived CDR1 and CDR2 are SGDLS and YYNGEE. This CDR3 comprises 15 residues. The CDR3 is CASSQTEGAGNTIYF. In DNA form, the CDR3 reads TGTGCCAGCTCCCAGACAGAGGGGGCTGGAAACACCATATATTTT.

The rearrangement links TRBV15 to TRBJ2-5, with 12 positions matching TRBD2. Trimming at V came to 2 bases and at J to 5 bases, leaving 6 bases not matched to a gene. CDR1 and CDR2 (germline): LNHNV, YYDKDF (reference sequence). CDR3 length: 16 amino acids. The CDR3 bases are TGTGCCACCAGCAGACTAGCGGGGGGGCTAAGGGAGACCCAGTACTTC. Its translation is CATSRLAGGLRETQYF.

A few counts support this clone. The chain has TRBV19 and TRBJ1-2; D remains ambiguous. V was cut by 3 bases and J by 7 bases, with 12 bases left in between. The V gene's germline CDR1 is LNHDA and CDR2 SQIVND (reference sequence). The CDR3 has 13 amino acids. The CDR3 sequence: CASSIPQRGGYTF. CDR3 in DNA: TGTGCCAGTAGTATCCCACAGAGAGGTGGCTACACCTTC.

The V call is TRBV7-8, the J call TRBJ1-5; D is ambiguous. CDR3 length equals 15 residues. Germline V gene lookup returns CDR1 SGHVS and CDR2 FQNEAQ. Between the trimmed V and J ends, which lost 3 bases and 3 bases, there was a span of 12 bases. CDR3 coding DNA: TGTGCCAGCAGCTTCCACCTCGCGGACAATCAGCCCCAGCATTTT. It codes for CASSFHLADNQPQHF. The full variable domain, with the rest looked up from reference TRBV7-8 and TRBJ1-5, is GAGVSQSPRYKVAKRGQDVALRCDPISGHVSLFWYQQALGQGPEFLTYFQNEAQLDKSGLPSDRFFAERPEGSVSTLKIQRTQQEDSAVYLCASSFHLADNQPQHFGDGTRLSIL.

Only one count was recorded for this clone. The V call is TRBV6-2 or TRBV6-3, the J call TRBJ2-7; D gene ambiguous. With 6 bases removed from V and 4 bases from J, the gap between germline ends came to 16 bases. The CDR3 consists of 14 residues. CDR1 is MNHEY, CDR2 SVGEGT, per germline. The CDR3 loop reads CASSQPQHTYEQYF. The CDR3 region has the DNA TGTGCCAGCAGCCAGCCCCAACACACTTACGAGCAGTACTTC.

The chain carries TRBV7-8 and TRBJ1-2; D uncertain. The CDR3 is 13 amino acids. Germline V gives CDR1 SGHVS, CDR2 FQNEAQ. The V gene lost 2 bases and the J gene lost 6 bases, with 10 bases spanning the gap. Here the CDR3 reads CASSLTHGNGYTF. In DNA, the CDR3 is TGTGCCAGCAGCTTAACCCACGGCAATGGCTACACCTTC.

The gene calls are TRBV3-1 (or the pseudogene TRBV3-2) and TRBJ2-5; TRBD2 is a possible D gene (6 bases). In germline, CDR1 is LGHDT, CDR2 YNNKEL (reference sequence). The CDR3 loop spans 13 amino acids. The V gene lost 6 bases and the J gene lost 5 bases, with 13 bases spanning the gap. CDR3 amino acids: CASSPDGRETQYF. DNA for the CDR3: TGTGCCAGCAGTCCGGATGGGAGGGAGACCCAGTACTTC.

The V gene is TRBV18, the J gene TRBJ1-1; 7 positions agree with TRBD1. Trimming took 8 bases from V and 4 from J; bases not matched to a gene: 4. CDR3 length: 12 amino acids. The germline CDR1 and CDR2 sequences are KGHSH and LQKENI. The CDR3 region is CASRQGGTEAFF. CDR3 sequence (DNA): TGTGCCAGCCGACAGGGAGGCACTGAAGCTTTCTTT. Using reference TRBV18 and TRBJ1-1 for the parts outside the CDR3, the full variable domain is NAGVMQNPRHLVRRRGQEARLRCSPMKGHSHVYWYRQLPEEGLKFMVYLQKENIIDESGMPKERFSAEFPKEGPSILRIQQVVRGDSAAYFCASRQGGTEAFFGQGTRLTVV.

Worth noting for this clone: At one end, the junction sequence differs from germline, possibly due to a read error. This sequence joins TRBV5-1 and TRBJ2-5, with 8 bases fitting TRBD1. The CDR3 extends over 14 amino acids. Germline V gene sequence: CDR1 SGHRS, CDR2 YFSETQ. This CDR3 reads CASSEGQGQEAQYF. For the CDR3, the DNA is TGCGCCAGCAGCGAAGGACAGGGCCAAGAGGCCCAGTACTTC. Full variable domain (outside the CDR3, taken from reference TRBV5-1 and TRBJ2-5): KAGVTQTPRYLIKTRGQQVTLSCSPISGHRSVSWYQQTPGQGLQFLFEYFSETQRNKGNFPGRFSGRQFSNSRSEMNVSTLELGDSALYLCASSEGQGQEAQYFGPGTRLLVL.

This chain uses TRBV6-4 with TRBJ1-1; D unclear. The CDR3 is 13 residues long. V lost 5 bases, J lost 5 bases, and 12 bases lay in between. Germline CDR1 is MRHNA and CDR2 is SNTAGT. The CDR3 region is CASSISGWTEAFF. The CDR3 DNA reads TGTGCCAGCAGTATCTCGGGTTGGACTGAAGCTTTCTTT.